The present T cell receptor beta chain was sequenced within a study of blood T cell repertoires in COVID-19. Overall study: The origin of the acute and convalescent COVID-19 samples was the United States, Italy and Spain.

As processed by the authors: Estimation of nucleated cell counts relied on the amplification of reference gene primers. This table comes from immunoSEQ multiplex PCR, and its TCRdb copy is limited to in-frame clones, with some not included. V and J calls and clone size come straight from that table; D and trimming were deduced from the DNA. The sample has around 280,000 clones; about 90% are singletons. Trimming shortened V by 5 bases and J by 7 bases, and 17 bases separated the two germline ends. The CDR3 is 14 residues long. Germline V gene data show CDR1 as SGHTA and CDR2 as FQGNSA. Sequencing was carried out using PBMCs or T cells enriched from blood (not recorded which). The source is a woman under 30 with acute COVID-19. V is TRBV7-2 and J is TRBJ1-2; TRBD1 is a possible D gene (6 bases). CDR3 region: CASSPDTGTSGYTF. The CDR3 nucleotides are TGTGCCAGCAGCCCCGACACAGGGACCTCTGGCTACACCTTC.